The 29 T cell receptor beta chains given below trace back to one sample, sequenced in a study of blood T cell repertoires in COVID-19. The table came from immunoSEQ multiplex PCR; TCRdb's copy has only in-frame clones and leaves some out. Among 73,000 or so clones listed, 86% were seen once. Input material: peripheral blood. The origin of the receptors is a man in his thirties or forties with acute or convalescent COVID-19.

This chain joins TRBV5-6 and TRBJ2-5; D is ambiguous. The germline V gene has CDR1 SGHDT and CDR2 YYEEEE. Trimming took 4 bases from V and 4 from J, leaving 11 bases between them. CDR3 length: 13 residues. CDR3 DNA sequence: TGTGCCAGCAGCCGCAGGTTCCTAGAGACCCAGTACTTC. Its protein product is CASSRRFLETQYF. Based on the CDR3 plus reference TRBV5-6 and TRBJ2-5, the full variable domain is DAGVTQSPTHLIKTRGQQVTLRCSPKSGHDTVSWYQQALGQGPQFIFQYYEEEERQRGNFPDRFSGHQFPNYSSELNVNALLLGDSALYLCASSRRFLETQYFGPGTRLLVL.

J is TRBJ2-7 and V is TRBV4-3; tentatively, D is TRBD1 (6 bases). Trimming removed 1 base from V and 3 bases from J, with 13 bases in between. The CDR3 has 15 residues. The germline V gene has CDR1 LGHNA and CDR2 YSLEER. CDR3 sequence reads: CASSQAQTGSYEQYF. The CDR3 DNA follows: TGCGCCAGCAGCCAAGCCCAAACAGGGAGCTACGAGCAGTACTTC.

The J gene is TRBJ1-3, the V gene TRBV28; 9 bases map to TRBD1. CDR1 and CDR2 (germline): MDHEN, SYDVKM. Unmatched junction bases numbered 5, after V lost 6 bases and J lost 2 bases. The CDR3 covers 15 residues. CDR3 loop: CASSPTGGTGNTIYF. The CDR3 DNA reads TGTGCCAGCAGCCCTACAGGGGGCACTGGAAACACCATATATTTT.

The gene calls are TRBV18 and TRBJ2-3; 8 bases are shared with TRBD2. There are 16 residues in the CDR3. Germline CDR1 is KGHSH and CDR2 is LQKENI. Unmatched junction bases numbered 9, after V lost 3 bases and J lost 4 bases. CDR3 in amino acids: CASSPRTAGAADTQYF. The DNA of the CDR3 is TGTGCCAGCTCACCCCGGACAGCGGGAGCAGCAGATACGCAGTATTTT.

V and J are TRBV25-1 and TRBJ2-7; TRBD2 matches at 7 bases. The CDR3 covers 14 residues. J gave up 4 bases and V 5 bases, and 8 bases lay outside the gene matches. The germline V gene has CDR1 MGHDK and CDR2 SYGVNS. This CDR3 is CASSPSGNRYEQYF. The CDR3 DNA follows: TGTGCCAGCAGTCCCAGCGGGAATAGGTACGAGCAGTACTTC.

The chain joins TRBV3-1 (or the pseudogene TRBV3-2) to TRBJ2-3, with TRBD2 matching over 11 bases. After removal of 6 bases from V and 3 bases from J, the junction contained 11 bases not matched to a gene. Looked up from germline, CDR1 is LGHDT and CDR2 is YNNKEL (reference sequence). The CDR3 loop spans 17 amino acids. The CDR3 loop is CASSHGTSGSVTDTQYF. In nucleotides, the CDR3 is TGTGCCAGCAGTCATGGTACTAGCGGGAGTGTGACAGATACGCAGTATTTT.

The gene calls are TRBV10-3 and TRBJ2-7; no clear D. The CDR3 runs to 13 residues. Germline CDR1 and CDR2: ENHRY and SYGVKD. V lost 3 bases to trimming and J lost 3 bases, with 9 bases between them. DNA of the CDR3: TGTGCCATCAGTGAACGACAACTCTACGAGCAGTACTTC. Encoded protein: CAISERQLYEQYF.

V is TRBV29-1 and J is TRBJ2-1; 13 bases match TRBD2. V was clipped by 6 bases and J by 14 bases; unmatched bases: 13. Germline V gives CDR1 SQVTM, CDR2 ANQGSEA. The CDR3 loop spans 14 amino acids. The CDR3 DNA reads TGCAGCGTGACAGGGACTAGCGGGACTAGGACCGAGTTCTTC. This gives the protein CSVTGTSGTRTEFF.

The chain combines TRBV7-2 with TRBJ2-2; D ambiguous. Between the trimmed V and J ends, which lost 0 bases and 0 bases, there was a span of 5 bases. Germline CDR1 and CDR2: SGHTA and FQGNSA. This CDR3 comprises 15 residues. The CDR3 bases are TGTGCCAGCAGCTTAGCAGCCACGAACACCGGGGAGCTGTTTTTT. Amino acid sequence: CASSLAATNTGELFF.

Only one count was recorded for this clone. CDR3 coding DNA: TGTGCCAGTAGTATCTCCGGGGTGGCTATCAATGAGCAGTTCTTC. It specifies CASSISGVAINEQFF. This chain links TRBV19 with TRBJ2-1, with D perhaps TRBD2 (5 bases). The V and J ends lost 3 bases and 6 bases respectively, with 15 bases between them. This CDR3 comprises 15 residues. Germline V gene sequence: CDR1 LNHDA, CDR2 SQIVND (reference sequence).

The V call is TRBV3-1 (or the pseudogene TRBV3-2), the J call TRBJ1-4; no clear D gene. Looked up from germline, CDR1 is LGHDT and CDR2 is YNNKEL (reference sequence). The CDR3 has 12 residues. Between the trimmed V and J ends, which lost 1 base and 7 bases, there was a span of 4 bases. This CDR3 reads CASSQGPEKLFF. The CDR3 DNA sequence: TGTGCCAGCAGCCAAGGGCCTGAAAAACTGTTTTTT.

CDR3 DNA: TGTGCCAGTAGTAAGGCAGGGGATGGCACTGAAGCTTTCTTT. Translated: CASSKAGDGTEAFF. This chain uses TRBV19 with TRBJ1-1, with D perhaps TRBD1 (6 bases). Germline CDR1 is LNHDA and CDR2 is SQIVND (reference sequence). V was trimmed by 4 bases and J by 4 bases, leaving 13 bases between them. The CDR3 runs to 14 residues.

The chain combines TRBV30 with TRBJ1-1; TRBD1 might be the D (6 bases). V was cut by 3 bases and J by 1 base, with 6 bases left in between. The germline V gene has CDR1 GTSNPN and CDR2 SVGIG (reference sequence). The CDR3 totals 12 residues. DNA of the CDR3: TGTGCCTGGAGGACAGGGAACACTGAAGCTTTCTTT. It specifies CAWRTGNTEAFF. The full variable domain, rest sourced from reference TRBV30 and TRBJ1-1, is SQTIHQWPATLVQPVGSPLSLECTVEGTSNPNLYWYRQAAGRGLQLLFYSVGIGQISSEVPQNLSASRPQDRQFILSSKKLLLSDSGFYLCAWRTGNTEAFFGQGTRLTVV.

V gene TRBV15 combines with J gene TRBJ2-3; TRBD1 agrees at 7 bases. J was trimmed by 2 bases and V by 1 base; bases with no gene match: 3. The length of the CDR3 is 15 residues. The germline CDR1 and CDR2 sequences are LNHNV and YYDKDF (reference sequence). CDR3 in DNA: TGTGCCACCAGCAGAGGGACAGGAACCACAGATACGCAGTATTTT. It is translated as CATSRGTGTTDTQYF.

The gene calls are TRBV28 and TRBJ2-7, with D possibly TRBD2 on 5 matching bases. Germline CDR1 and CDR2: MDHEN and SYDVKM. Deletions cut 6 bases from V and 2 bases from J, with 14 bases between. This CDR3 region has 14 residues. The CDR3 sequence is CASRPGGPPYEQYF. The CDR3, as DNA: TGTGCCAGCAGACCCGGCGGGCCACCCTACGAGCAGTACTTC.

This clone showed up just a few times. The chain uses TRBV9 and TRBJ1-4; maybe TRBD1 (6 bases). Trimming stripped 4 bases from V and 10 bases from J, with 17 bases between. This CDR3 spans 14 amino acids. From germline, CDR1 is SGDLS and CDR2 YYNGEE. CDR3 DNA sequence: TGTGCCAGCAGCCATGGGGGCTTAGGGGGAAAACTGTTTTTT. It encodes CASSHGGLGGKLFF.

A remark on this clone: Other DNA sequences within the sample encode an identical CDR3. V is TRBV28 and J is TRBJ2-1; 11 bases agree with TRBD2. Trimming removed 6 bases from V and 7 bases from J; junction bases left unmatched: 5. Germline V CDR1 and CDR2: MDHEN, SYDVKM. CDR3 length equals 14 residues. This CDR3 reads CASSGTSGSNEQFF. DNA for the CDR3: TGTGCCAGCAGCGGGACTAGCGGCAGTAATGAGCAGTTCTTC.

This chain links TRBV6-4 with TRBJ2-1; TRBD2 matches 8 bases. The germline gives CDR1 MRHNA, CDR2 SNTAGT. V shed 3 bases and J 3 bases; nucleotides not matched to a gene: 4. The CDR3 totals 15 residues. CDR3 nucleotide sequence: TGTGCCAGCAGTGAATCAGCGGGAGACTACAATGAGCAGTTCTTC. As protein: CASSESAGDYNEQFF.

The rearrangement joins TRBV4-1 to TRBJ1-2; 10 nucleotides line up with TRBD1. Trimming at V came to 3 bases and at J to 7 bases, leaving 8 bases not matched to a gene. Germline V lookup: CDR1 MGHRA, CDR2 YSYEKL. CDR3 length: 15 residues. In nucleotides, the CDR3 is TGCGCCAGCAGCCACAGACAGGGGGCAGAATTTGGCTACACCTTC. Protein: CASSHRQGAEFGYTF.

The V and J genes are TRBV5-1 and TRBJ2-1; the match to TRBD2 covers 12 bases. Germline V lookup: CDR1 SGHRS, CDR2 YFSETQ. V lost 0 bases to trimming and J lost 5 bases; unmatched junction nucleotides: 6. This CDR3 has 17 residues. In DNA form, the CDR3 reads TGCGCCAGCAGCTTGGAGGCTAGCGGGAGGGCCCACAATGAGCAGTTCTTC. As protein: CASSLEASGRAHNEQFF.

The CDR3 nucleotides are TGTGCCAGCAGTTTTGGACAGGCTGGGGGAAACACCATATATTTT. Amino acid sequence: CASSFGQAGGNTIYF. This chain connects TRBV28 to TRBJ1-3; 7 nucleotides agree with TRBD1. The germline V gene encodes CDR1 MDHEN and CDR2 SYDVKM. V shed 3 bases, J shed 4 bases, and the junction held 6 bases outside the gene matches. CDR3 length equals 15 residues. Full variable domain (outside the CDR3, taken from reference TRBV28 and TRBJ1-3): DVKVTQSSRYLVKRTGEKVFLECVQDMDHENMFWYRQDPGLGLRLIYFSYDVKMKEKGDIPEGYSVSREKKERFSLILESASTNQTSMYLCASSFGQAGGNTIYFGEGSWLTVV.

The gene calls are TRBV7-5 and TRBJ2-3; the table's D call of TRBD2 was not tested on the DNA. TRBV7-5 is a known pseudogene. The CDR3 contains 17 residues. Here the CDR3 reads CARSLVSDGTRGITQYF. CDR3 bases: TGTGCCAGAAGCTTAGTTTCTGACGGGACTAGGGGGATCACGCAGTATTTT.

This clone appeared a few times. The genes are TRBV4-1 and TRBJ1-5; the D gene is possibly TRBD1 (6 bases). Germline V gives CDR1 MGHRA, CDR2 YSYEKL. CDR3 length equals 17 residues. The V end was cut by 0 bases, the J end by 4 bases, with 16 bases between. The CDR3 here is CASSQEDIAGENQPQHF. In DNA, the CDR3 is TGCGCCAGCAGCCAAGAGGACATAGCAGGGGAAAATCAGCCCCAGCATTTT.

This chain connects TRBV10-3 to TRBJ2-7; D possibly corresponds to TRBD2 (6 bases). CDR3 length equals 14 residues. CDR1 is ENHRY and CDR2 is SYGVKD in the germline V gene. Trimming left V 0 bases short and J 3 bases short, with 9 bases between. The CDR3: CAISESGLDYEQYF. CDR3 coding DNA: TGTGCCATCAGTGAGTCGGGACTTGACTACGAGCAGTACTTC.

This clone came up a few times. CDR3 sequence: CASSQKVWDRGSYEQYF. The CDR3 coding sequence is TGTGCCAGCAGCCAAAAAGTATGGGACAGGGGGTCTTACGAGCAGTACTTC. This chain joins TRBV14 and TRBJ2-7; 11 nucleotides align to TRBD1. Germline loops: CDR1 SGHDN, CDR2 FVKESK. After removal of 2 bases from V and 4 bases from J, the junction contained 10 bases not matched to a gene. The CDR3 is made up of 17 amino acids.

The chain uses TRBV30 and TRBJ1-1; TRBD1 matches at 10 bases. V lost 2 bases, J lost 11 bases, and 11 bases stayed unmatched. CDR1 is GTSNPN and CDR2 is SVGIG in the germline V gene (reference sequence). The CDR3 loop spans 14 amino acids. CDR3 loop: CAWSKGGQGRSAFF. The CDR3 DNA follows: TGTGCCTGGAGTAAAGGGGGACAGGGGCGATCGGCTTTCTTT.

V is TRBV5-4 and J is TRBJ2-3, with D possibly being TRBD2 (5 bases). Trimming shortened V by 2 bases and J by 1 base, and 11 bases separated the two germline ends. The germline V gene encodes CDR1 SGHNT and CDR2 YYREEE (reference sequence). The CDR3 has 15 residues. CDR3 amino acids: CASSFGSRGTDTQYF. In DNA, the CDR3 is TGTGCCAGCAGCTTTGGGAGTCGGGGCACAGATACGCAGTATTTT.

J is TRBJ2-3 and V is TRBV28; 10 bases match TRBD1. CDR1 and CDR2 from the germline V gene are MDHEN and SYDVKM. This CDR3 region has 17 residues. The V and J ends lost 6 bases and 3 bases, in that order; junction bases with no gene match: 12. This CDR3 is CASRPTGDRGRTDTQYF. The CDR3 coding sequence is TGTGCCAGCAGACCCACCGGGGACAGGGGTCGGACAGATACGCAGTATTTT.

The gene calls are TRBV7-9 and TRBJ1-1; D not resolved. The CDR3 runs 14 residues. V was trimmed by 5 bases and J by 0 bases, leaving 10 bases between them. Per germline, CDR1 SEHNR and CDR2 FQNEAQ (reference sequence). CDR3 in DNA: TGTGCCAGCAGCCGCGAGCTGGTGAACACTGAAGCTTTCTTT. This translates into CASSRELVNTEAFF.